Described below is a single T cell receptor beta chain sequence and its context. Its antigen is unknown. No much larger clonotype is one base removed from it; base qualities were not supplied. TCRbeta CDR3 regions were amplified from genomic DNA using the immunoSEQ Assay, a bias-controlled multiplex PCR. In the source study's methods: The number of nucleated cells in each sample was estimated by amplification of reference gene primers within the assay. To quantify the absolute abundance of each unique TCRbeta CDR3 rearrangement, sequence reads were collapsed and filtered. For each sample, productive Simpson clonality was calculated as the square root of Simpson's diversity index across productive rearrangements. Sourced from immuneACCESS, this table was stored by TCRdb with only in-frame sequences that have V and J called. A share of the clones is absent; for the studies checked, an unresolved V gene accounts for under half, and the remainder has no known explanation. Clonal size and the V and J genes are those of that table, whereas D and trimming came from the DNA. A total of under 95,000 clones appear in this sample, around 85% of them only once. Roughly 9.6% of the sample belongs to the ten largest clones.

At one collaborating source in Seattle, patients were enrolled during active infection and were followed longitudinally through the course of disease. Collaborating institutions collected whole blood in K2EDTA tubes following their own protocols. For TCRbeta analysis, collaborators shipped samples as frozen whole blood, isolated PBMCs, or DNA extracted from either of those sample types. CDR1 is given as KGHSH and CDR2 as LQKENI, both from the germline V gene. Deletion took 6 bases off V and 2 bases off J, with a span of 12 bases between the germline ends. The CDR3 has 14 amino acids, counting the end cysteine and phenylalanine. Only the CDR3 portion is preserved as DNA: 42 bases, with reading frame beginning at the first base. The data belong to a study of blood T cell repertoires in COVID-19 (dated by TCRdb to 2018 to 2021). About the study as a whole: Collaborator samples came from the United States, Italy and Spain and covered acute and convalescent phases of COVID-19. Samples were obtained from the ongoing ImmuneRACE study (first 160 participants) and from some 1,300 subjects provided by 6 global collaborators. A freely available public database, intended as a resource for researchers studying the immune response to SARS-CoV-2, is where the repertoires were released. Deeply sampled blood TCRbeta repertoires from subjects exposed to, actively infected with, or recovered from COVID-19 were included in the dataset. Where HLA class I and class II types were available, the types were taken from metadata supplied by the sample provider, not from assay-based typing. The material from the prospective study consisted of cDNA or gDNA derived from T cells, B-cell-depleted T cells, or PBMCs. Sample metadata almost always included a de-identified subject ID, COVID-19 status, age in years and sex.

Study-level results and caveats: Clinical and demographic metadata were provided uncurated, with the amount varying by source and participant.

The source material was peripheral blood. This clonotype was sampled from a man aged 45-65 years with COVID-19, enrolled during active disease. The V and J genes are TRBV18 and TRBJ2-3; TRBD2 is a weak D gene call, 7 bases matching. The DNA sequence is TGTGCCAGCTCCCGGGGGGCAGCCACAGATACGCAGTATTTT. Its protein is CASSRGAATDTQYF.